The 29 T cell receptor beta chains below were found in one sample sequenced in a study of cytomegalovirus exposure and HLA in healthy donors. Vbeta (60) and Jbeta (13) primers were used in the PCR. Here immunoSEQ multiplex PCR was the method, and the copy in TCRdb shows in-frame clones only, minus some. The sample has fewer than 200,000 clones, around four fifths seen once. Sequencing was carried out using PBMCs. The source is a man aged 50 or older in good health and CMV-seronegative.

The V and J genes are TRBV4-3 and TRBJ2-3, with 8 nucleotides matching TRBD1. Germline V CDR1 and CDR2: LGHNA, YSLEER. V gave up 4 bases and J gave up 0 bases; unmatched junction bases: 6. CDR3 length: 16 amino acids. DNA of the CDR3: TGCGCCAGCAGCCCGAGCAGGGGGCTGAGCACAGATACGCAGTATTTT. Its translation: CASSPSRGLSTDTQYF.

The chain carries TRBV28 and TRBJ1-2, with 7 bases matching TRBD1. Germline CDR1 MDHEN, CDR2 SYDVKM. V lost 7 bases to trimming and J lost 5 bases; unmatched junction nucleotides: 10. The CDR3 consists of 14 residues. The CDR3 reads CASTLQGGKYGYTF. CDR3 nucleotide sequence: TGTGCCAGCACCCTCCAGGGGGGAAAGTATGGCTACACCTTC.

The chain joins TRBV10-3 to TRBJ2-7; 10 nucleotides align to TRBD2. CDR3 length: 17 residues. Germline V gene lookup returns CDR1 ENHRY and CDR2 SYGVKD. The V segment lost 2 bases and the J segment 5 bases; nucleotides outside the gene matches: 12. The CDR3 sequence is CAISEHGSGRNRDEQYF. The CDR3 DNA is TGTGCCATCAGTGAGCATGGTAGCGGGAGGAACAGGGACGAGCAGTACTTC.

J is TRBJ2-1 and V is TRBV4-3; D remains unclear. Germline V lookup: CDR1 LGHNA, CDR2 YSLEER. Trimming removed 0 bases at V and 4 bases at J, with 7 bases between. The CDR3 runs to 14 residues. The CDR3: CASSQDLVYNEQFF. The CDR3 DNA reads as TGCGCCAGCAGCCAAGATCTAGTATACAATGAGCAGTTCTTC.

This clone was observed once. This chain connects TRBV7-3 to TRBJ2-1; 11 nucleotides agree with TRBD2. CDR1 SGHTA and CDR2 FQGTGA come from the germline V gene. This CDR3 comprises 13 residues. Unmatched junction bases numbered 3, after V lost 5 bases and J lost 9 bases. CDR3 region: CASSAGTSGEQFF. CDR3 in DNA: TGTGCCAGCAGCGCAGGGACTAGCGGTGAGCAGTTCTTC.

This chain's CDR3 is CASSLAGGTDTQYF. Here the CDR3 DNA reads TGTGCCAGCAGCTTGGCAGGGGGCACAGATACGCAGTATTTT. The chain couples TRBV5-4 to TRBJ2-3; D may be TRBD1 (6 bases). CDR3 size: 14 residues. Germline V gives CDR1 SGHNT, CDR2 YYREEE (reference sequence). The germline V and J ends were trimmed by 0 bases and 1 base, with 6 bases remaining between them. The whole variable domain, filled in from reference TRBV5-4 and TRBJ2-3, reads ETGVTQSPTHLIKTRGQQVTLRCSSQSGHNTVSWYQQALGQGPQFIFQYYREEENGRGNFPPRFSGLQFPNYSSELNVNALELDDSALYLCASSLAGGTDTQYFGPGTRLTVL.

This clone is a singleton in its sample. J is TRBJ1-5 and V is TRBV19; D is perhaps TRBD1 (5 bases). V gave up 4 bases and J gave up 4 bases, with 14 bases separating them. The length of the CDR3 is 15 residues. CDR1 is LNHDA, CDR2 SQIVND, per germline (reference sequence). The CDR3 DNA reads TGTGCCAGTAGTAAGGGGCAGGTTCGGAATCAGCCCCAGCATTTT. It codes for CASSKGQVRNQPQHF.

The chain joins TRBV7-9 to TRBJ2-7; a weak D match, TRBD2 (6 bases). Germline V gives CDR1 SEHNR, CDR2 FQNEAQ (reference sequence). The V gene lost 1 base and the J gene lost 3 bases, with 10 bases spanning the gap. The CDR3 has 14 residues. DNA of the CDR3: TGTGCCAGCAGCTTAGGCGGGACCGTCTACGAGCAGTACTTC. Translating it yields CASSLGGTVYEQYF.

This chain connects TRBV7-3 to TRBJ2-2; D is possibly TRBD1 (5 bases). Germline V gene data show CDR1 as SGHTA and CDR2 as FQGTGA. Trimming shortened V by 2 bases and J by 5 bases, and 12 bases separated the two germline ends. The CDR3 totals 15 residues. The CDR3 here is CASSLGQGETGELFF. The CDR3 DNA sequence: TGTGCCAGCAGCTTAGGGCAGGGTGAGACCGGGGAGCTGTTTTTT.

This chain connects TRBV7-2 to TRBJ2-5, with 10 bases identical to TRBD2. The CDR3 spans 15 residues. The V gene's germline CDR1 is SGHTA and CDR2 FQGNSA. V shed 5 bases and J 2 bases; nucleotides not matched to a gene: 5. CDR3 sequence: CASSPRTSGQETQYF. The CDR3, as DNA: TGTGCCAGCAGCCCTAGGACTAGCGGACAAGAGACCCAGTACTTC.

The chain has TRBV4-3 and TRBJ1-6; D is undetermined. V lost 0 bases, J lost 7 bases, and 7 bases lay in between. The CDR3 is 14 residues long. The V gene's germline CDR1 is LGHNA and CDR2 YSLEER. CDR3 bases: TGCGCCAGCAGCCAAGATCGGGAGAATTCACCCCTCCACTTT. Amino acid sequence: CASSQDRENSPLHF.

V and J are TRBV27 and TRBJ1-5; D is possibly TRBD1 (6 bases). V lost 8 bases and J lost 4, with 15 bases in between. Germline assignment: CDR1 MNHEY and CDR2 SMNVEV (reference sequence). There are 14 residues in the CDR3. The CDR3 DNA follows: TGTGCCAGCGGGAACAGGGCAGGGAATCAGCCCCAGCATTTT. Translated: CASGNRAGNQPQHF.

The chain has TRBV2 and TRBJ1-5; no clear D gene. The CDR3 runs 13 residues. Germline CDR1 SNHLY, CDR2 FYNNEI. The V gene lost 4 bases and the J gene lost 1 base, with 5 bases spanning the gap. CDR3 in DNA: TGTGCCAGCAGTGGACAAAGCAATCAGCCCCAGCATTTT. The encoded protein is CASSGQSNQPQHF.

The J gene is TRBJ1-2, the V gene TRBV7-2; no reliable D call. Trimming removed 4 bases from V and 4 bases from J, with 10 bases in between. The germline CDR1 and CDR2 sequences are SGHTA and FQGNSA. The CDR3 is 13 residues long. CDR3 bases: TGTGCCAGCAGCTCCCTGGTTAGCTATGGCTACACCTTC. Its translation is CASSSLVSYGYTF.

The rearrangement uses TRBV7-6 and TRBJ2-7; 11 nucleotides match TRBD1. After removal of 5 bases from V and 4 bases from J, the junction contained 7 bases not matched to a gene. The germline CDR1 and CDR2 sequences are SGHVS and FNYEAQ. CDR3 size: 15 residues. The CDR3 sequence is CASSATDRGRYEQYF. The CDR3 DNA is TGTGCCAGCAGCGCAACGGACAGGGGGCGATACGAGCAGTACTTC. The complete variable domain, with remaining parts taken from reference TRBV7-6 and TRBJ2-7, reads GAGVSQSPRYKVTKRGQDVALRCDPISGHVSLYWYRQALGQGPEFLTYFNYEAQQDKSGLPNDRFSAERPEGSISTLTIQRTEQRDSAMYRCASSATDRGRYEQYFGPGTRLTVT.

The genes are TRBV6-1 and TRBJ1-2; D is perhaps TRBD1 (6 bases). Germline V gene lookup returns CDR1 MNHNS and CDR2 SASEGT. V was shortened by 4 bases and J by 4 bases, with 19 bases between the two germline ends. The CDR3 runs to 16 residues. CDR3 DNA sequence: TGTGCCAGCAGTGGGGGGCAGCTCTCCCCTTTCTATGGCTACACCTTC. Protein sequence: CASSGGQLSPFYGYTF.

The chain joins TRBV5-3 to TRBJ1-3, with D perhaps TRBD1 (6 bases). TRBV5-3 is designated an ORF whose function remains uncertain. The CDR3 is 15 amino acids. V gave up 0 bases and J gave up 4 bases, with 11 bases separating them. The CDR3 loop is CARSLEQGGGNTIYF. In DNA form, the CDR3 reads TGTGCCAGAAGCTTGGAACAGGGCGGGGGAAACACCATATATTTT.

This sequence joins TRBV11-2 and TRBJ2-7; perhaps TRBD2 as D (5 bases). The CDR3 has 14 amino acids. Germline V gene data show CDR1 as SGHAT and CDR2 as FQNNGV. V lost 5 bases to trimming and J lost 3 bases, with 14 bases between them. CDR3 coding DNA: TGTGCCAGCAGCCTAGTCCGAGCGGTCTACGAGCAGTACTTC. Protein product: CASSLVRAVYEQYF. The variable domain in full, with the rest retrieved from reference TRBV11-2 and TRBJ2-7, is EAGVAQSPRYKIIEKRQSVAFWCNPISGHATLYWYQQILGQGPKLLIQFQNNGVVDDSQLPKDRFSAERLKGVDSTLKIQPAKLEDSAVYLCASSLVRAVYEQYFGPGTRLTVT.

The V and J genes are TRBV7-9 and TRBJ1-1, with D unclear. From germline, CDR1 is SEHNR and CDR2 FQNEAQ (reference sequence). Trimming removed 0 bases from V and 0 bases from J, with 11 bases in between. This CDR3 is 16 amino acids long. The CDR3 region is CASSLAGAGMNTEAFF. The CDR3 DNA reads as TGTGCCAGCAGCTTAGCGGGAGCCGGTATGAACACTGAAGCTTTCTTT.

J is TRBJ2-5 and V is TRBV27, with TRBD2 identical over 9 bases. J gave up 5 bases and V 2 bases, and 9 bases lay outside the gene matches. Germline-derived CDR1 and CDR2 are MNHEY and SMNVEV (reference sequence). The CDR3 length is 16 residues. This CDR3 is CASSLPTAGGTETQYF. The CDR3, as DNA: TGTGCCAGCAGTTTACCCACGGCGGGGGGGACCGAGACCCAGTACTTC.

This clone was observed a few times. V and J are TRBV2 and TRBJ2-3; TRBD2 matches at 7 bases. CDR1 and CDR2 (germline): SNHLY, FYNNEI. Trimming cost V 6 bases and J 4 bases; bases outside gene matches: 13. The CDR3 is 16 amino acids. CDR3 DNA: TGTGCCAGCAGACCTCCCCGCAGCGGGGTAGCAGATACGCAGTATTTT. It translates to CASRPPRSGVADTQYF.

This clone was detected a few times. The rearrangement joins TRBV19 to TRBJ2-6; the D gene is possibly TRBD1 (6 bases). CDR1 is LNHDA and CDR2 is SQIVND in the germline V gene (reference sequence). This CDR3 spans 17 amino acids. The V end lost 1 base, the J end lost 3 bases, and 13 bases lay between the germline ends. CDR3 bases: TGTGCCAGTAGTATAGCCCGCACAGGGTATGGGGCCAACGTCCTGACTTTC. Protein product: CASSIARTGYGANVLTF.

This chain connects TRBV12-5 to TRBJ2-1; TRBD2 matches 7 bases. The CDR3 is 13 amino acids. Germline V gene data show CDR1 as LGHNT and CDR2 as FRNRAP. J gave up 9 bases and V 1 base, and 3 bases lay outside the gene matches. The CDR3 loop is CASGLGTRSEQFF. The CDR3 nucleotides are TGTGCTAGTGGTTTGGGGACTAGGAGTGAGCAGTTCTTC.

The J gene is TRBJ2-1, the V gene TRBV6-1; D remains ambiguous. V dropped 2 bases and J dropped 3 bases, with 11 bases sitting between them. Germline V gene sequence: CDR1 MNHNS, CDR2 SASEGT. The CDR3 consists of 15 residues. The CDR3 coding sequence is TGTGCCAGCAGTGAAAACAGCCTTAACTACAATGAGCAGTTCTTC. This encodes CASSENSLNYNEQFF.

CDR3 residues: CASSLRSGQMNTEAFF. CDR3 nucleotides: TGTGCCAGCAGCTTAAGGTCCGGACAGATGAACACTGAAGCTTTCTTT. V gene TRBV7-2 combines with J gene TRBJ1-1, with D possibly matching TRBD1 (6 bases). The CDR3 has 16 amino acids. Trimming stripped 2 bases from V and 0 bases from J, with 13 bases between. The germline CDR1 and CDR2 sequences are SGHTA and FQGNSA. Looking up the rest from reference TRBV7-2 and TRBJ1-1 gives the full variable domain: GAGVSQSPSNKVTEKGKDVELRCDPISGHTALYWYRQSLGQGLEFLIYFQGNSAPDKSGLPSDRFSAERTGGSVSTLTIQRTQQEDSAVYLCASSLRSGQMNTEAFFGQGTRLTVV.

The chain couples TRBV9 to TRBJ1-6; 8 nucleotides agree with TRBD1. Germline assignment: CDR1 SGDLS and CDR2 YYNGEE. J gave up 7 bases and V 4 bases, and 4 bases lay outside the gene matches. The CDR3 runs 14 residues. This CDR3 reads CASSQTGENSPLHF. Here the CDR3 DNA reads TGTGCCAGCAGCCAGACAGGGGAAAATTCACCCCTCCACTTT.

The CDR3 is CAGGGQDYGYTF. The CDR3 coding sequence is TGTGCCGGGGGGGGGCAGGACTATGGCTACACCTTC. V is TRBV28 and J is TRBJ1-2; TRBD1 is a possible D gene (6 bases). Per the germline V gene, CDR1 is MDHEN and CDR2 is SYDVKM. V was trimmed by 11 bases and J by 3 bases, leaving 13 bases between them. CDR3 length: 12 amino acids.

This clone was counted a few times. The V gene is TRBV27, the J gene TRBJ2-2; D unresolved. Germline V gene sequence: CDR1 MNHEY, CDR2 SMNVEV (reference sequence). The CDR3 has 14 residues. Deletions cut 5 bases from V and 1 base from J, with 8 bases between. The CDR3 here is CASSIRRNTGELFF. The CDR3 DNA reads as TGTGCCAGCAGTATCCGCAGGAACACCGGGGAGCTGTTTTTT.

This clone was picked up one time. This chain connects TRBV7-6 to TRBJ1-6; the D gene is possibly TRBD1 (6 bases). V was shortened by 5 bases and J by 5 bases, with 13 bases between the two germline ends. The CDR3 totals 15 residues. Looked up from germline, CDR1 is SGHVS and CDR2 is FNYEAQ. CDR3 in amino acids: CASSARRGNNSPLHF. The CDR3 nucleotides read TGTGCCAGCAGCGCTAGAAGGGGGAATAATTCACCCCTCCACTTT.